This T cell receptor beta chain was identified in a study of early T cells in non-severe SARS-CoV-2 infection (dated by TCRdb to the early 2020s). Broadly, across the study: Bulk RNA from unsorted whole blood was used for TCR sequencing, so alpha and beta chains could not be paired. What the study reported, not specific to this receptor: Matching against VDJdb was skewed toward anti-spike CD8 responses, likely underestimated virus-specific expansions, and missed private and CD4 specificities.

This clonotype has a count of ten or more. No cognate antigen has been identified for it. Per-base quality was not reported, and no clone a single base away is much larger than it. The protocol used for the library was 5' RACE. This sample was sequenced with a NextSeq 500. The TCR library protocol attached unique molecular identifiers to individual cDNA molecules to correct for sequencing error and PCR bias. TCR alpha and beta chains were both sequenced, and the abundances of alpha and beta sequences in each sample were closely correlated with each other. The study's processing was this. V gene, J gene and CDR3 annotation of TCR sequences was performed with Decombinator V4. Expanded TCRs were defined as changing significantly between any two time points under a Poisson model with p below 0.0001. TCR abundances were normalised to the total number of TCRs sequenced per sample and were expressed as counts per million. TRAV1-2 paired with TRAJ12, TRAJ20 or TRAJ33 defined MAIT TCRs, while TRAV10 paired with TRAJ18 defined iNKT TCRs. A search of VDJdb, accessed on 1 November 2021, was run for TCRs annotated to CMV, EBV and SARS-CoV-2, with TCRs annotated for multiple antigens excluded. TCRdb's own reprocessing of the public reads used fastp at Q25 and MiXCR and kept productive beta chains. Rows are unified per CDR3 protein, each entry keeping the most common DNA and genes. V and J calls and clone size were set by TCRdb, not the authors. The sample yields fewer than 35,000 distinct CDR3 sequences; approximately 5% were counted once. Roughly 13% of the sample lies in the top ten.

V sheds 5 bases and J sheds 7 bases, leaving 9 bases between their ends. From the cysteine through the phenylalanine, the CDR3 covers 12 amino acids. Of all the DNA, just the CDR3 is kept, 36 bases in frame from base 1. This was a case-control study nested in a cohort of healthcare workers in London, UK, who had nasopharyngeal swab PCR tests and blood samples taken every week. Healthcare workers were enrolled in the week of the UK lockdown, from 23 to 31 March 2020, and were followed every week for up to roughly 16 weeks. Recombination linked TRBV12-3 or TRBV12-4 to TRBJ1-5; TRBD1 could be the D gene, as 6 bases match. This TCR was recovered from an adult who was a healthcare worker with PCR-confirmed SARS-CoV-2 infection or an uninfected control (not recorded which). Sequencing was performed on whole blood. Here is the DNA: TGTGCCAGCAGTCCCGACAGGCAGCCCCAGCATTTT. This yields the protein CASSPDRQPQHF.